This is a list of T cell receptor beta chains from one sample in a study of shared clonotypes between healthy human individuals. Using immunoSEQ multiplex PCR, the repertoire was profiled, and TCRdb retains in-frame clones only, with some absent. The sample carries about 2.3 million clones, around 90% recorded once. The sequenced sample consisted of naive CD4+ T cells from PBMCs. Source of these receptors: a man between 18 and 29 years old in good health. Some clones in this sample may be carry-over from other donors' samples. Each CDR3 is given with its conserved first and last residue. A D gene is named only where the DNA matches it firmly. Where a row states a size, it is once, few, many or the class of an expanded clone; other rows omit it.

d_gene	v_gene	abundance	j_gene	CDR3aa	CDR3nt
TRBD1	TRBV2	NA	TRBJ2-1	CASSIDRVTYNEQFF	TGTGCCAGCAGTATTGACAGGGTGACCTACAATGAGCAGTTCTTC
TRBD2	TRBV6-5	NA	TRBJ2-7	CASLNRLAGEQYF	TGTGCCAGCCTAAATAGACTAGCTGGGGAGCAGTACTTC
TRBD1	TRBV5-6	NA	TRBJ2-7	CASSSRDRGSYEQYF	TGTGCCAGCAGCTCCCGGGACAGGGGATCCTACGAGCAGTACTTC
NA	TRBV7-8	NA	TRBJ2-5	CASSLVFGGMAGKTQYF	TGTGCCAGCAGCTTAGTATTCGGGGGCATGGCGGGAAAGACCCAGTACTTC
NA	TRBV5-4	NA	TRBJ2-6	CASRVSGANVLTF	TGTGCCAGCAGGGTGTCGGGGGCCAACGTCCTGACTTTC
NA	TRBV6-5	NA	TRBJ2-7	CATLTRSYEQYF	TGTGCCACCCTGACTAGGTCCTACGAGCAGTACTTC
TRBD2	TRBV5-1	once	TRBJ2-2	CASSLSLAGWNTGELFF	TGCGCCAGCAGCTTGTCCTTAGCGGGATGGAACACCGGGGAGCTGTTTTTT
TRBD2	TRBV28	NA	TRBJ2-5	CASSLILAGECAQYF	TGTGCCAGCAGTTTAATCCTAGCGGGAGAGTGTGCCCAGTACTTC
TRBD1	TRBV6-5	NA	TRBJ1-1	CASSSSGTGGAFF	TGTGCCAGCAGTTCCTCGGGGACAGGAGGGGCTTTCTTT
TRBD1	TRBV27	NA	TRBJ2-7	CASSSIGQGAYEQYF	TGTGCCAGCAGTTCCATAGGACAGGGAGCCTACGAGCAGTACTTC
TRBD1	TRBV4-1	NA	TRBJ1-5	CASSQEETGGLSQHF	TGCGCCAGCAGCCAAGAAGAGACAGGGGGTTTGTCCCAGCATTTT
NA	TRBV25-1	NA	TRBJ1-1	CASKLYTEAFF	TGTGCCAGCAAGTTGTACACTGAAGCTTTCTTT
NA	TRBV28	few	TRBJ1-3	CASLLDSGNTIYF	TGTGCCAGCTTACTCGACTCTGGAAACACCATATATTTT
TRBD1	TRBV27	NA	TRBJ1-5	CASRAGTAPDSNQPQHF	TGTGCCAGCAGGGCTGGGACAGCGCCCGATAGCAATCAGCCCCAGCATTTT
TRBD1	TRBV5-6	NA	TRBJ1-1	CASSRDRWMNTEAFF	TGTGCCAGCAGCAGGGACAGGTGGATGAACACTGAAGCTTTCTTT
NA	TRBV2	NA	TRBJ2-1	CAGTRERGVHNEQFF	TGTGCCGGCACCCGGGAAAGGGGCGTACACAATGAGCAGTTCTTC
NA	TRBV7-3	NA	TRBJ2-3	CASSQGGDSADTQYF	TGTGCCAGCAGCCAGGGGGGTGACTCCGCAGATACGCAGTATTTT
TRBD2	TRBV7-6	few	TRBJ2-2	CASSRGGNTGELFF	TGTGCCAGCAGCCGCGGGGGGAACACCGGGGAGCTGTTTTTT
TRBD2	TRBV18	NA	TRBJ2-7	CASSPLIGEGPGEQYF	TGTGCCAGCTCACCACTTATAGGGGAGGGCCCGGGTGAGCAGTACTTC
NA	TRBV28	NA	TRBJ2-3	CASSLATGNGGTDTQYF	TGTGCCAGCAGTTTAGCGACTGGTAATGGTGGCACAGATACGCAGTATTTT
NA	TRBV2	NA	TRBJ1-4	CASRGVGEKLFF	TGTGCCAGCAGGGGCGTCGGCGAAAAACTGTTTTTT
NA	TRBV6-1	NA	TRBJ2-3	CASSFLVTDTQYF	TGTGCCAGCAGCTTTCTGGTAACAGATACGCAGTATTTT
NA	TRBV5-1	NA	TRBJ1-1	CASSSNLGVTEAFF	TGCGCCAGCAGCTCAAATCTGGGGGTCACTGAAGCTTTCTTT
TRBD2	TRBV7-9	NA	TRBJ2-1	CASSFSSGSWNEQFF	TGTGCCAGCAGCTTTTCTAGCGGGAGTTGGAATGAGCAGTTCTTC
NA	TRBV5-1	NA	TRBJ1-2	CASSGEAGGYTF	TGCGCCAGCAGCGGTGAAGCGGGAGGCTACACCTTC
TRBD2	TRBV2	NA	TRBJ2-1	CASTPLPTSDLQFF	TGTGCCAGCACCCCCCTCCCCACTAGCGACCTCCAGTTCTTC
NA	TRBV12-5	NA	TRBJ2-7	CASGLVRSGVPYEQYF	TGTGCTAGTGGTTTGGTACGTTCAGGGGTACCCTACGAGCAGTACTTC
TRBD2	TRBV7-3	once	TRBJ2-1	CASSLTSAGAYNEQFF	TGTGCCAGCAGCTTAACATCTGCGGGAGCCTACAATGAGCAGTTCTTC
NA	TRBV5-1	NA	TRBJ1-4	CASSEGTTNEKLFF	TGCGCCAGCAGCGAGGGGACAACTAATGAAAAACTGTTTTTT
NA	TRBV29-1	NA	TRBJ2-6	CSISDSGANVLTF	TGCAGCATCTCGGACTCTGGGGCCAACGTCCTGACTTTC